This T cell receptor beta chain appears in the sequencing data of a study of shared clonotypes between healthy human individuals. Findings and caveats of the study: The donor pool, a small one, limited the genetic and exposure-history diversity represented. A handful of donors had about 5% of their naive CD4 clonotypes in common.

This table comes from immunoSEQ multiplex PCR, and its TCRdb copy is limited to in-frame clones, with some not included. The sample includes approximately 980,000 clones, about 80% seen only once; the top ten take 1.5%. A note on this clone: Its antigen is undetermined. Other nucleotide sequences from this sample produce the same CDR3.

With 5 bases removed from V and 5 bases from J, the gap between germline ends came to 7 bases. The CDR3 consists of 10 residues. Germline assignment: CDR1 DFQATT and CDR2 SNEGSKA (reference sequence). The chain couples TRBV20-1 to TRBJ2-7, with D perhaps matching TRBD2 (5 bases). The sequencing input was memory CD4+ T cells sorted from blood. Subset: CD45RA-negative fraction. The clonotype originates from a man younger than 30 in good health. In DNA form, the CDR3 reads TGCAGTGCTCAGAGGGACGAGCAGTACTTC. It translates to CSAQRDEQYF.